This T cell receptor beta chain was sequenced in a study of beta chain features in type 1 diabetes. Study-level points and caveats: There were fewer insertions and more deletions at the VDJ junctions of type 1 diabetes patients. Amplification by PCR could prefer shorter templates, with the same effect in patients and controls.

This CDR3 is 14 amino acids long. V lost 4 bases and J 1 base, leaving 10 bases between the germline ends. CDR1 and CDR2 from the germline V gene are MGHRA and YSYEKL. All of the isolated RNA was reverse transcribed, so expressed TCRB transcripts were sequenced. The method was immunoSEQ multiplex PCR; TCRdb's version includes in-frame clones alone and lacks a portion of them. The sample consists of about 620,000 clones, around 16% of them appearing once. A note on this clone: Its antigen is not identified.

Averaging approximately 120 mL, one heparinised blood draw came from each individual donor. Based on CD45RO/CCR7/CD25/CD127/CD95/CD27, CD4+ regulatory, stem cell-like memory, naive and central memory cells were sorted. The chain carries TRBV4-1 and TRBJ1-1; D is unclear. The TCR sequence derives from a man in his late teens or twenties in good health. What was sequenced was naive CD4+ T cells from blood. This chain's CDR3 is CASSRNQENTEAFF. The CDR3 DNA sequence: TGCGCCAGCAGCCGCAATCAGGAGAACACTGAAGCTTTCTTT.